This T cell receptor (beta chain) was sequenced in a study of human T cells and chemical hapten exposure. Looking at the study overall: An area of 2 cm by approximately 2 cm on upper inner arm skin received 2% DPC for sensitization. Patch tests delivered 0.01% DPC to the upper back and were evaluated at 6 days.

The CDR3 contains 14 residues. J was trimmed by 2 bases and V by 7 bases; bases with no gene match: 4. Germline values: CDR1 KGHDR, CDR2 SFDVKD. Original handling: Samples ranged from roughly 20,000 to 700,000 TCRs, with a median of around 100,000. TCRdb analysed the RACE reads with MiXCR anew, one entry per CDR3 protein. TCRdb's processing, not the authors', yielded these V and J calls. Here the sample spans around 82,000 distinct CDR3 sequences, 6.6% being singletons. As for time point: patch test 2, 6 weeks after DPC sensitization. Treatment denoted: therapeutic diphenylcyclopropenone sensitization with weekly scalp DPC. Investigators collected blood before applying each patch test. This clonotype was detected many times.

The source material was whole blood, sampled in connection with sensitization to the hapten diphenylcyclopropenone (DPC). The chain uses TRBV24-1 and TRBJ2-1, with TRBD1 matching over 7 bases. This receptor was obtained from a woman in her thirties with alopecia areata. Some clones in this sample may be carry-over from other donors' samples. CDR3 DNA sequence: TGTGCCACCAGCGGAACAGGGGCCTACAATGAGCAGTTCTTC. The encoded protein is CATSGTGAYNEQFF.